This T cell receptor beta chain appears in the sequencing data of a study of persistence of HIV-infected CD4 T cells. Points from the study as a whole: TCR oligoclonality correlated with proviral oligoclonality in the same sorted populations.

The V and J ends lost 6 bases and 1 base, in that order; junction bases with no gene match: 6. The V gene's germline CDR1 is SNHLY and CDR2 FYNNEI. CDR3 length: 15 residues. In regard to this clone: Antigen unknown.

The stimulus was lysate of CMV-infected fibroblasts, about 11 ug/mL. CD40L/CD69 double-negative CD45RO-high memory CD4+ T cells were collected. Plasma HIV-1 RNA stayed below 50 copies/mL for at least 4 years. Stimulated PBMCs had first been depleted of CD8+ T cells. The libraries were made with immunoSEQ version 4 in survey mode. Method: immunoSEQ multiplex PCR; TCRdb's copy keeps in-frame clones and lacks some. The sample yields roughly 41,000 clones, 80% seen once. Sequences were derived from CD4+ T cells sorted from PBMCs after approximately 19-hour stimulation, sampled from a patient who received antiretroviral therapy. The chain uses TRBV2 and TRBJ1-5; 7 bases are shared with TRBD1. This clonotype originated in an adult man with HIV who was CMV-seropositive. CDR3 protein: CASRRQGSSNQPQHF. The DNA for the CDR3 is TGTGCCAGCAGAAGACAGGGTTCGAGCAATCAGCCCCAGCATTTT.